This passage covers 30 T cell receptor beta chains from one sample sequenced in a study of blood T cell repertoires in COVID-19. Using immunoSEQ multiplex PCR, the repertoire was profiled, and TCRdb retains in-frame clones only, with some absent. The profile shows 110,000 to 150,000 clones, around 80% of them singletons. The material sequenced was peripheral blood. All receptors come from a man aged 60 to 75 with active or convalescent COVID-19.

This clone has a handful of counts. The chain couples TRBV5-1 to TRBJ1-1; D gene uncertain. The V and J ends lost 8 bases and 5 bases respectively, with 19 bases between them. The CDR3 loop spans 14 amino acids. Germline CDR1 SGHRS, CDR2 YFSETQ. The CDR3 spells CASLGSTGGTEAFF. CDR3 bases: TGCGCCAGTCTGGGATCGACGGGAGGTACTGAAGCTTTCTTT.

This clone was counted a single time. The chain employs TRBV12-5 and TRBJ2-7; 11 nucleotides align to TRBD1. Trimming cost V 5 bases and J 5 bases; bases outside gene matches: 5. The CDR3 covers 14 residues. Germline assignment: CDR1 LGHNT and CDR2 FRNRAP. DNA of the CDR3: TGTGCTAGTGGTCCAGGACAGGGGGCGCACGAGCAGTACGTC. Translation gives CASGPGQGAHEQYV.

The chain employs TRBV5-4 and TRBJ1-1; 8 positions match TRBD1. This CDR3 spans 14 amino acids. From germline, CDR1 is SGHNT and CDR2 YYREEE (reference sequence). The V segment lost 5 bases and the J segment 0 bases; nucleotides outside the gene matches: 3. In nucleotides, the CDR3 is TGTGCCAGCAGACCAGGGGGCTTGAACACTGAAGCTTTCTTT. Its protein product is CASRPGGLNTEAFF.

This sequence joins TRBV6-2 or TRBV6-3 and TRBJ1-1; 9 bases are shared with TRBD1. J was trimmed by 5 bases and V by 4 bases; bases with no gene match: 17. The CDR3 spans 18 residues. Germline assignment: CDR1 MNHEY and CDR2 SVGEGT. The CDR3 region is CASSSSQPGQGRWTEAFF. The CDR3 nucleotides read TGTGCCAGCAGTTCATCTCAACCGGGACAGGGAAGATGGACTGAAGCTTTCTTT.

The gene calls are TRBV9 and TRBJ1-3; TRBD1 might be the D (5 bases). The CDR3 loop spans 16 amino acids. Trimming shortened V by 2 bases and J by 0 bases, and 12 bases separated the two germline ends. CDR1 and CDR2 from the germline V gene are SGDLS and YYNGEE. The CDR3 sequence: CASSVSPTDSGNTIYF. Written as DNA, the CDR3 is TGTGCCAGCAGCGTCTCCCCGACAGACTCTGGAAACACCATATATTTT.

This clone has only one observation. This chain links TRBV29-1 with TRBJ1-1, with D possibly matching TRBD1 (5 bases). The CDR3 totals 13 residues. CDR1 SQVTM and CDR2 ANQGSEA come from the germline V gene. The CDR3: CRVDDRPNTEAFF. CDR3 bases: TGCAGAGTGGACGACAGACCGAACACTGAAGCTTTCTTT.

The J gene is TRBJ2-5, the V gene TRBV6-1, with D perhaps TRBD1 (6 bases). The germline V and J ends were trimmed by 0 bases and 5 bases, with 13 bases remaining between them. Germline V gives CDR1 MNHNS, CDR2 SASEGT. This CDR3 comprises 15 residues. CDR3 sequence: CASSEALGQMETQYF. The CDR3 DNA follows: TGTGCCAGCAGTGAAGCCCTAGGACAGATGGAGACCCAGTACTTC.

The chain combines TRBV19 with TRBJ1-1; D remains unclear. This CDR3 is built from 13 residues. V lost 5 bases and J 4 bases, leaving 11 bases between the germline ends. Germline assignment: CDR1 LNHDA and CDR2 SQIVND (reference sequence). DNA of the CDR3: TGTGCCAGTAGTTCGAGCGGCGGCACTGAAGCTTTCTTT. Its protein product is CASSSSGGTEAFF.

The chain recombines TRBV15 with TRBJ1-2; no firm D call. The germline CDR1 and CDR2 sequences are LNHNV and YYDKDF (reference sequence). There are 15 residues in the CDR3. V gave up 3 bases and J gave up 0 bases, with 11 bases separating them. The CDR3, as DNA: TGTGCCACCAGCAGGGAGGGTGGGGCTAACTATGGCTACACCTTC. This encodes CATSREGGANYGYTF. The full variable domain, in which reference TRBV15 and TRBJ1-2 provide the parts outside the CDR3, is DAMVIQNPRYQVTQFGKPVTLSCSQTLNHNVMYWYQQKSSQAPKLLFHYYDKDFNNEADTPDNFQSRRPNTSFCFLDIRSPGLGDTAMYLCATSREGGANYGYTFGSGTRLTVV.

Here the CDR3 DNA reads TGCGCCAGCAGCAGGTTTGATGGGAGCGGAGAGACCCAGTACTTC. It yields the protein CASSRFDGSGETQYF. The chain uses TRBV5-1 and TRBJ2-5; tentatively, D is TRBD2 (5 bases). Germline V gene lookup returns CDR1 SGHRS and CDR2 YFSETQ. Trimming stripped 4 bases from V and 4 bases from J, with 17 bases between. The CDR3 spans 15 residues.

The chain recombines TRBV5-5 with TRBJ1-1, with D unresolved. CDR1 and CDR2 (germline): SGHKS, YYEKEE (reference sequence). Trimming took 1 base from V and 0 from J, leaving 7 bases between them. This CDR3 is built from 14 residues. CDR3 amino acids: CASSLTTLNTEAFF. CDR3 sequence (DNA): TGTGCCAGCAGCTTGACAACCCTGAACACTGAAGCTTTCTTT. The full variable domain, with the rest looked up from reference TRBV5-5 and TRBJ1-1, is DAGVTQSPTHLIKTRGQQVTLRCSPISGHKSVSWYQQVLGQGPQFIFQYYEKEERGRGNFPDRFSARQFPNYSSELNVNALLLGDSALYLCASSLTTLNTEAFFGQGTRLTVV.

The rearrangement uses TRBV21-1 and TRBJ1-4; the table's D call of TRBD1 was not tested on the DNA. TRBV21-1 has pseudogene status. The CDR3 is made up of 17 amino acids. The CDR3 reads CASSTTRQHGPVKRVFF. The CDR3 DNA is TGTGCCAGCAGCACGACAAGACAGCACGGGCCGGTGAAAAGGGTGTTTTTT.

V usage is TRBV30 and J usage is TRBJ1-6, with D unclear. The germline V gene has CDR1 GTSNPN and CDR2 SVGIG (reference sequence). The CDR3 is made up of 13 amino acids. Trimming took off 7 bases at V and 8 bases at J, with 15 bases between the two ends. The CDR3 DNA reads TGTGCCTTGTCCGGACTCGGGGATTCACCCCTCCACTTT. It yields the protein CALSGLGDSPLHF.

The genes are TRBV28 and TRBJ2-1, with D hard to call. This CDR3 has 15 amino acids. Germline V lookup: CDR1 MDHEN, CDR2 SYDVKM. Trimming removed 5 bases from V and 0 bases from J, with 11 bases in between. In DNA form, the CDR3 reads TGTGCCAGCAGTCCCTCTTCCCCCTCCTACAATGAGCAGTTCTTC. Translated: CASSPSSPSYNEQFF.

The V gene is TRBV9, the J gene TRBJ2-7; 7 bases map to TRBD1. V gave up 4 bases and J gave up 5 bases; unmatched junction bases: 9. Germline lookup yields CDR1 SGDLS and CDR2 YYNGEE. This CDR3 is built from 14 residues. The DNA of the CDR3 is TGTGCCAGCAGCTACACAGGGGCGGTTGACGAGCAGTACTTC. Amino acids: CASSYTGAVDEQYF.

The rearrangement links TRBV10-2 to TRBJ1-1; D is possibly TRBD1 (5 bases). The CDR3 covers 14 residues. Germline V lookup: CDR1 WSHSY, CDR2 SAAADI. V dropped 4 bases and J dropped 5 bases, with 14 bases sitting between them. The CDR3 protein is CASSVSWGRTEAFF. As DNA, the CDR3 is TGCGCCAGCAGTGTAAGCTGGGGGAGGACTGAAGCTTTCTTT.

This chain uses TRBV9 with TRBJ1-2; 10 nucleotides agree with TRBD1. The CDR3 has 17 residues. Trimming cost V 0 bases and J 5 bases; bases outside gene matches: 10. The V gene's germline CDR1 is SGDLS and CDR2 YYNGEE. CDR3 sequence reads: CASSVDPPAGQGYGYTF. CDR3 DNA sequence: TGTGCCAGCAGCGTAGACCCCCCGGCGGGACAGGGGTATGGCTACACCTTC.

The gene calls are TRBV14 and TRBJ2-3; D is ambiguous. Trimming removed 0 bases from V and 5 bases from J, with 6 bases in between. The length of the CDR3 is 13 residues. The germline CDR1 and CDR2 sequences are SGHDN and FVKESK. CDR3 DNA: TGTGCCAGCAGCCAAGACTACCTAGATACGCAGTATTTT. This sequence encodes CASSQDYLDTQYF.

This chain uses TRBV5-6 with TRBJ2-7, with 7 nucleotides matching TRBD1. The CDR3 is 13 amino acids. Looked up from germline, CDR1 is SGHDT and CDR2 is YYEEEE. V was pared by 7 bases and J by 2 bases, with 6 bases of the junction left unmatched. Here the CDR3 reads CASLGQATYEQYF. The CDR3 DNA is TGTGCCAGCCTAGGACAGGCTACCTACGAGCAGTACTTC.

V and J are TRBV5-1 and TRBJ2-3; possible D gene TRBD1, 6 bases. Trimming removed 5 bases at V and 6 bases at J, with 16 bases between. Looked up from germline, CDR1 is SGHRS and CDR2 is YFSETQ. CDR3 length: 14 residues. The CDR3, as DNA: TGCGCCAGCAGTATAGGGGGTAGCTGGGATACGCAGTATTTT. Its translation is CASSIGGSWDTQYF.

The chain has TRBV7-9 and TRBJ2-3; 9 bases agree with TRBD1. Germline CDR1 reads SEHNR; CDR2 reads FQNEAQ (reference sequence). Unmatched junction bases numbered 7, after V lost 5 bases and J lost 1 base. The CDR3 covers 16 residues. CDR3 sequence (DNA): TGTGCCAGCAGCGAACACGGACAGGGGCGCACAGATACGCAGTATTTT. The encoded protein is CASSEHGQGRTDTQYF.

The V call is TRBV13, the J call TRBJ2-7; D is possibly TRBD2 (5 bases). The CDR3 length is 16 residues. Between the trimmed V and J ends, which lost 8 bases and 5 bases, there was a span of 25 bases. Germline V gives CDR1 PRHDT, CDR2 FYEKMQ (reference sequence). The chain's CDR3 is CASHSLRDLRRNEQYF. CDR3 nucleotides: TGTGCCAGCCATAGCTTACGAGACTTGCGGAGGAACGAGCAGTACTTC.

As DNA, the CDR3 is TGTGCCAGCTCACCGGTAGGGGGCCGAGGGGAGACCCAGTACTTC. Protein sequence: CASSPVGGRGETQYF. The chain employs TRBV18 and TRBJ2-5; 7 bases fit TRBD1. The V gene's germline CDR1 is KGHSH and CDR2 LQKENI. Trimming at V came to 3 bases and at J to 5 bases, leaving 9 bases not matched to a gene. The length of the CDR3 is 15 residues.

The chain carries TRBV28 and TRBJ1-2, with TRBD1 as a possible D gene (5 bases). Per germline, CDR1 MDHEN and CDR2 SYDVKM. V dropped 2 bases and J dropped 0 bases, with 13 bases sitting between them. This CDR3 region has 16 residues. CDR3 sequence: CASSLTAQGPNYGYTF. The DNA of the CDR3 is TGTGCCAGCAGTTTAACGGCGCAGGGCCCTAACTATGGCTACACCTTC.

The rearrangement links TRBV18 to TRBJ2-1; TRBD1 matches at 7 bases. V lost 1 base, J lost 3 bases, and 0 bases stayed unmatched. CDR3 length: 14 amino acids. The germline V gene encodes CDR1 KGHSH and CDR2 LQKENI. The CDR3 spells CASSPRQGYNEQFF. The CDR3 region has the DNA TGTGCCAGCTCACCACGACAGGGCTACAATGAGCAGTTCTTC.

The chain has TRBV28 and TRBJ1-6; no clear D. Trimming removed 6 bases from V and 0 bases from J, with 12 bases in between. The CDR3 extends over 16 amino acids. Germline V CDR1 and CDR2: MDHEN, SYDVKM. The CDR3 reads CASSFPGASYNSPLHF. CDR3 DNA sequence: TGTGCCAGCAGCTTCCCTGGAGCCTCCTATAATTCACCCCTCCACTTT.

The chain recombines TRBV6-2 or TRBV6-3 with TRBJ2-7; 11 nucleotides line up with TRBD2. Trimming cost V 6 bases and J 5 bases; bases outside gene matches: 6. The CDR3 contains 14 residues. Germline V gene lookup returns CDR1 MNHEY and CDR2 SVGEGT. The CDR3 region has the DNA TGTGCCAGCAGCCCTAGCGGGAGGAATGACGAGCAGTACGTC. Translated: CASSPSGRNDEQYV.

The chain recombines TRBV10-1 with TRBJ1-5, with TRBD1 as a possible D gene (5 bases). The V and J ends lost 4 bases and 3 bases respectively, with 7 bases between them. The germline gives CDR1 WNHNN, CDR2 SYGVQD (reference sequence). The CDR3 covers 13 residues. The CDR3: CASSGQINQPQHF. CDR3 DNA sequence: TGCGCCAGCAGTGGACAGATCAATCAGCCCCAGCATTTT.

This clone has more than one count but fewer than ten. CDR3 in amino acids: CSVQVPEAFF. CDR3 nucleotide sequence: TGCAGTGTTCAGGTTCCTGAAGCTTTCTTT. This chain links TRBV20-1 with TRBJ1-1, with no clear D. This CDR3 has 10 amino acids. Between the trimmed V and J ends, which lost 7 bases and 6 bases, there was a span of 9 bases. Looked up from germline, CDR1 is DFQATT and CDR2 is SNEGSKA (reference sequence).

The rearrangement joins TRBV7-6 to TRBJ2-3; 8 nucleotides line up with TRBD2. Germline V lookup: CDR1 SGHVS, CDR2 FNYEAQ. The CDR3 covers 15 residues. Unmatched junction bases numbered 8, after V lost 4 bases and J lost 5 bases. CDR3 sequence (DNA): TGTGCCAGCAGCTACCTGGCGGGGGGCCGAGATACGCAGTATTTT. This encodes CASSYLAGGRDTQYF.